The sequence of this TCR beta chain was determined in a study of shared clonotypes between healthy human individuals. For the study at large: The study enrolled a couple of women and a few men aged 18 to 49. Findings of the study overall: Sampling included only blood; tissue repertoires likely differ.

Naive CD8 isolation took CD45RO-negative cells positively selected for CCR7 and excluded terminally differentiated effector memory CD45RA+ cells. Clones were read by immunoSEQ multiplex PCR, and TCRdb kept only the in-frame ones, dropping some. The sample has about 2,100,000 clones, roughly 91% seen once. Germline V gene data show CDR1 as ENHRY and CDR2 as SYGVKD. CDR3 size: 18 residues. Unmatched junction bases numbered 16, after V lost 8 bases and J lost 0 bases. On this clone: Its antigen is unidentified.

The receptor comes from a man aged 18-30 years in good health. Some clones in this sample may be carry-over from other donors' samples. V is TRBV10-3 and J is TRBJ1-3; 7 bases are shared with TRBD1. The sample comprised naive CD8+ T cells from PBMCs. The CDR3 nucleotides read TGTGCCATCCGCTCTGAGACAGGGATCTCCTACTCTGGAAACACCATATATTTT. It translates to CAIRSETGISYSGNTIYF.